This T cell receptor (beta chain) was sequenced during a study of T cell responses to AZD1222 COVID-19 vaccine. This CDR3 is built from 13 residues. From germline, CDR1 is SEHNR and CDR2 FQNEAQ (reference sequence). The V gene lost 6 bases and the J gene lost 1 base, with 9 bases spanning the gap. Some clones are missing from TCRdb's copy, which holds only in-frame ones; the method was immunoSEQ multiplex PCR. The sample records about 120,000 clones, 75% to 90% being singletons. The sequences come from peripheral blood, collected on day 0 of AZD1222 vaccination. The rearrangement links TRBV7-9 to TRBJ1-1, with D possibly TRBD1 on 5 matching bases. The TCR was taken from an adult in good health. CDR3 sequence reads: CASRGDPNTEAFF. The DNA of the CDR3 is TGTGCCAGCAGGGGGGACCCGAACACTGAAGCTTTCTTT.